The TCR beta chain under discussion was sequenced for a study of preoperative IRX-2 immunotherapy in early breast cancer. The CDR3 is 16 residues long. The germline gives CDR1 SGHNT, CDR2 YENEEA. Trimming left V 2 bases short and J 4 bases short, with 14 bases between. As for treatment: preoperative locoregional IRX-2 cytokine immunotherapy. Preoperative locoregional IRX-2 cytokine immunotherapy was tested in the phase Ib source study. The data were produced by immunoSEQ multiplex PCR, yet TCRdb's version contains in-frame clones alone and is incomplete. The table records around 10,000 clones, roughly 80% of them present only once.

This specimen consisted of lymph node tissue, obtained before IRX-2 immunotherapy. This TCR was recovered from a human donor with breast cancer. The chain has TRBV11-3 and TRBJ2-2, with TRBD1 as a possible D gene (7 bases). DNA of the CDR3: TGTGCCAGCAGCTTACAGGGGGGAATAATCACCGGGGAGCTGTTTTTT. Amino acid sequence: CASSLQGGIITGELFF.